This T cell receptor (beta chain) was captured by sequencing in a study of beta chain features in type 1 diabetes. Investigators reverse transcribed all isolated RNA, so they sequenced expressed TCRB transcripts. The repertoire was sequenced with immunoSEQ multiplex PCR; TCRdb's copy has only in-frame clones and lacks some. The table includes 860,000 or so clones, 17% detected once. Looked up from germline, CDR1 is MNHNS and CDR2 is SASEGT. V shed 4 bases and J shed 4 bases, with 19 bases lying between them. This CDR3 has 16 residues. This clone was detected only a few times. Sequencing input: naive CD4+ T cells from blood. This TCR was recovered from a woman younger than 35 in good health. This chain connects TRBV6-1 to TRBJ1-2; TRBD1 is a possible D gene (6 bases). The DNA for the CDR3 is TGTGCCAGCAGTGGATCCGGGACAACTGTAACCTATGGCTACACCTTC. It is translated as CASSGSGTTVTYGYTF.